The 21 T cell receptor beta chains given below trace back to one sample, sequenced in a study of cytomegalovirus exposure and HLA in healthy donors. In the PCR, 60 Vbeta and 13 Jbeta primers were used. Clones were sequenced by immunoSEQ multiplex PCR, and TCRdb holds only the in-frame ones, with some missing. The sample records about 200,000 clones, approximately 79% being singletons. The sequencing sample was made of PBMCs. The source of these receptors is a man aged 50-60 years in good health and CMV-seronegative.

Remarks on this clone: Other DNA sequences in this specimen translate into the identical CDR3. The chain combines TRBV7-2 with TRBJ2-1; the D gene is possibly TRBD2 (6 bases). The CDR3 totals 16 residues. Between the trimmed V and J ends, which lost 1 base and 0 bases, there was a span of 10 bases. CDR1 is SGHTA and CDR2 is FQGNSA in the germline V gene. The CDR3 sequence: CASSLDGGSSYNEQFF. The DNA of the CDR3 is TGTGCCAGCAGCTTAGATGGGGGGAGCTCCTACAATGAGCAGTTCTTC.

The gene calls are TRBV7-2 and TRBJ1-1; 9 bases align to TRBD1. V lost 5 bases and J lost 0; bases outside the gene matches: 7. This CDR3 contains 16 residues. Germline loops: CDR1 SGHTA, CDR2 FQGNSA. This CDR3 is CASSRGTGRMNTEAFF. The CDR3 region has the DNA TGTGCCAGCAGCCGGGGGACAGGGAGGATGAACACTGAAGCTTTCTTT.

The chain joins TRBV19 to TRBJ1-2; D is unclear. Trimming left V 3 bases short and J 3 bases short, with 8 bases between. The CDR3 sequence is 13 residues long. Germline V lookup: CDR1 LNHDA, CDR2 SQIVND (reference sequence). As DNA, the CDR3 is TGTGCCAGTAGTATTGCCCGCGACTATGGCTACACCTTC. Amino acid sequence: CASSIARDYGYTF.

This chain connects TRBV5-4 to TRBJ1-3; D call uncertain. CDR1 SGHNT and CDR2 YYREEE come from the germline V gene (reference sequence). The CDR3 has 17 residues. Trimming shortened V by 4 bases and J by 4 bases, and 21 bases separated the two germline ends. The CDR3 sequence is CASSHLGVRARGNTIYF. The CDR3 DNA follows: TGTGCCAGCAGCCACCTGGGAGTGCGGGCGCGGGGAAACACCATATATTTT.

In the case of this clone: A junction end diverges from the germline sequence, so it may reflect a read error. The chain couples TRBV20-1 to TRBJ1-1; D possibly corresponds to TRBD1 (6 bases). The CDR3 sequence is 9 residues long. Germline lookup yields CDR1 DFQATT and CDR2 SNEGSKA (reference sequence). The DNA for the CDR3 is TGCAGTGCCCCACTAGGGGGGGTCTTT. This translates into CSAPLGGVF.

This clone showed up just a few times. The chain is built from TRBV13 and TRBJ2-1; 8 bases align to TRBD2. The CDR3 has 13 amino acids. With V trimmed by 6 bases and J by 8 bases, 6 bases remained unmatched. Germline values: CDR1 PRHDT, CDR2 FYEKMQ (reference sequence). CDR3 sequence reads: CASRGTRAHEQFF. The CDR3, as DNA: TGTGCCAGCAGAGGGACTAGGGCCCATGAGCAGTTCTTC.

The chain recombines TRBV27 with TRBJ1-2, with TRBD1 as a possible D gene (6 bases). The CDR3 loop spans 15 amino acids. Deletions cut 5 bases from V and 4 bases from J, with 17 bases between. The V gene's germline CDR1 is MNHEY and CDR2 SMNVEV (reference sequence). In nucleotides, the CDR3 is TGTGCCAGCAGTAAATGGGACACCCGATCCTATGGCTACACCTTC. It codes for CASSKWDTRSYGYTF.

The gene calls are TRBV27 and TRBJ2-7; 9 nucleotides line up with TRBD1. Germline lookup yields CDR1 MNHEY and CDR2 SMNVEV (reference sequence). Trimming took 6 bases from V and 6 from J; bases not matched to a gene: 9. This CDR3 spans 14 amino acids. CDR3 loop: CASRYGTGPFEQYF. CDR3 nucleotides: TGTGCCAGCAGATACGGGACAGGGCCTTTCGAGCAGTACTTC.

The chain carries TRBV19 and TRBJ2-5; 10 bases match TRBD1. The trim removed 0 bases at V and 3 bases at J, leaving 7 bases unmatched. The CDR3 is 17 amino acids. Germline V gene data show CDR1 as LNHDA and CDR2 as SQIVND (reference sequence). The CDR3 region has the DNA TGTGCCAGTAGTATAGATCTAACCGGGACAGGGGAAGAGACCCAGTACTTC. It is translated as CASSIDLTGTGEETQYF.

The rearrangement links TRBV5-1 to TRBJ2-1; 7 nucleotides line up with TRBD1. CDR3 size: 14 residues. Germline V gene data show CDR1 as SGHRS and CDR2 as YFSETQ. The J segment lost 7 bases and the V segment lost 3 bases, leaving 7 bases of the junction unmatched. The CDR3 protein is CASSSATGVNEQFF. The CDR3 nucleotides are TGCGCCAGCAGCTCGGCAACAGGGGTTAATGAGCAGTTCTTC. The variable domain in full, with the rest retrieved from reference TRBV5-1 and TRBJ2-1, is KAGVTQTPRYLIKTRGQQVTLSCSPISGHRSVSWYQQTPGQGLQFLFEYFSETQRNKGNFPGRFSGRQFSNSRSEMNVSTLELGDSALYLCASSSATGVNEQFFGPGTRLTVL.

V and J are TRBV27 and TRBJ2-1; TRBD1 might be the D (6 bases). This CDR3 spans 16 amino acids. The germline CDR1 and CDR2 sequences are MNHEY and SMNVEV (reference sequence). V was shortened by 2 bases and J by 0 bases, with 11 bases between the two germline ends. CDR3 DNA: TGTGCCAGCAGTTTACTCGGACAGCTCTCCTACAATGAGCAGTTCTTC. Translated, it gives CASSLLGQLSYNEQFF.

The chain's CDR3 is CASSQVSSVGGGPHEQYF. The CDR3 DNA is TGTGCCAGCAGCCAAGTTTCTAGCGTCGGGGGAGGGCCCCACGAGCAGTACTTC. The gene calls are TRBV4-2 and TRBJ2-7; 7 bases fit TRBD2. Germline CDR1 LGHNA, CDR2 YNFKEQ. The CDR3 has 18 amino acids. V lost 1 base, J lost 5 bases, and 17 bases stayed unmatched.

DNA of the CDR3: TGCAGCGGACGGACAGGGACGAACACTGAAGCTTTCTTT. Its protein product is CSGRTGTNTEAFF. The chain has TRBV29-1 and TRBJ1-1; 8 bases fit TRBD1. Germline V gene sequence: CDR1 SQVTM, CDR2 ANQGSEA. This CDR3 has 13 residues. The trim removed 7 bases at V and 1 base at J, leaving 5 bases unmatched.

The rearrangement links TRBV7-2 to TRBJ2-2; D is possibly TRBD2 (5 bases). The CDR3 is made up of 14 amino acids. V lost 8 bases to trimming and J lost 1 base, with 11 bases between them. Per germline, CDR1 SGHTA and CDR2 FQGNSA. For the CDR3, the DNA is TGTGCCAGCCACCGCGGAGGGAACACCGGGGAGCTGTTTTTT. Translated, it gives CASHRGGNTGELFF.

The chain couples TRBV6-1 to TRBJ2-4; D is possibly TRBD1 (5 bases). Per germline, CDR1 MNHNS and CDR2 SASEGT. Between the trimmed V and J ends, which lost 2 bases and 9 bases, there was a span of 14 bases. The CDR3 spans 14 residues. The CDR3 region is CASSERAQGFIQYF. The CDR3 DNA reads TGTGCCAGCAGTGAAAGAGCCCAGGGATTCATTCAGTACTTC.

V is TRBV9 and J is TRBJ2-2; D call uncertain. CDR1 and CDR2 from the germline V gene are SGDLS and YYNGEE. This CDR3 has 14 residues. The germline V and J ends were trimmed by 0 bases and 5 bases, with 8 bases remaining between them. The CDR3 region is CASSVEAETGELFF. The CDR3 region has the DNA TGTGCCAGCAGCGTAGAGGCGGAAACCGGGGAGCTGTTTTTT.

The gene calls are TRBV21-1 and TRBJ1-6; the table assigns TRBD1, which was not confirmed against the DNA. TRBV21-1 is given as a pseudogene. The CDR3 runs to 15 residues. This CDR3 reads CANWDRQGLCSPLHF. The CDR3, as DNA: TGTGCCAATTGGGACAGGCAAGGCCTTTGTTCACCCCTCCACTTT.

The rearrangement joins TRBV5-4 to TRBJ2-2; 7 bases agree with TRBD2. Germline V gene data show CDR1 as SGHNT and CDR2 as YYREEE (reference sequence). The trim removed 4 bases at V and 5 bases at J, leaving 5 bases unmatched. The CDR3 consists of 14 residues. The CDR3 region has the DNA TGTGCCAGCAGCCTGGGACTACAGACCGGGGAGCTGTTTTTT. Translating it yields CASSLGLQTGELFF.

The CDR3 DNA reads TGCAGCGTTGCGGGGGGGACCGTTGAAAAACTGTTTTTT. Protein: CSVAGGTVEKLFF. The genes are TRBV29-1 and TRBJ1-4; maybe TRBD1 (5 bases). The CDR3 spans 13 residues. Germline V lookup: CDR1 SQVTM, CDR2 ANQGSEA. V shed 4 bases and J shed 7 bases, with 13 bases lying between them. The full variable domain, completed using reference TRBV29-1 and TRBJ1-4, is SAVISQKPSRDICQRGTSLTIQCQVDSQVTMMFWYRQQPGQSLTLIATANQGSEATYESGFVIDKFPISRPNLTFSTLTVSNMSPEDSSIYLCSVAGGTVEKLFFGSGTQLSVL.

The genes are TRBV6-6 and TRBJ2-1; 7 positions match TRBD1. The CDR3 has 14 residues. V gave up 2 bases and J gave up 12 bases; unmatched junction bases: 10. Germline loops: CDR1 MNHNY, CDR2 SVGAGI (reference sequence). The chain's CDR3 is CASSYAPDRAGQFF. The CDR3, as DNA: TGTGCCAGCAGTTACGCACCTGACAGGGCTGGGCAGTTCTTC.

This clone was counted only a few times. J is TRBJ1-5 and V is TRBV6-1; D ambiguous. This CDR3 has 12 residues. Germline CDR1 MNHNS, CDR2 SASEGT. V lost 10 bases to trimming and J lost 6 bases, with 13 bases between them. DNA for the CDR3: TGTGCCACCAGGCGAGATTTTCAGCCCCAGCATTTT. It translates to CATRRDFQPQHF.